These 16 T cell receptor beta chains were all obtained from the same sample, sequenced in a study of CD8 T cells in ankylosing spondylitis. Notes on the study in general: For ankylosing spondylitis blood, a TCR beta motif of eight or nine highly homologous variants appeared characteristic.

Via MiXCR, TCRdb re-called the 5' RACE reads, giving one row per CDR3 protein. The data show about 90,000 distinct CDR3 sequences, with more than 8.5% seen just once and 25% to 35% held by the top ten. No antigens are known for them. The specimen was blood, either unsorted or a sorted T cell fraction (not recorded which). The source is a male donor with ankylosing spondylitis.

The chain has TRBV7-9 and TRBJ2-7; 7 bases map to TRBD1. V shed 4 bases, J shed 4 bases, and the junction held 7 bases outside the gene matches. Germline V gives CDR1 SEHNR, CDR2 FQNEAQ (reference sequence). The CDR3 totals 14 residues. CDR3 region: CASSSPDRWYEQYV. The CDR3 bases are TGTGCCAGCAGCTCCCCGGACAGGTGGTACGAGCAGTACGTC.

This clonotype has more than one count but fewer than ten. The V gene is TRBV29-1, the J gene TRBJ2-1; D not certain. Germline CDR1 SQVTM, CDR2 ANQGSEA. The CDR3 runs 15 residues. V lost 3 bases to trimming and J lost 4 bases, with 16 bases between them. This chain's CDR3 is CSVEWEATAYNEQFF. The DNA for the CDR3 is TGCAGCGTTGAGTGGGAAGCCACAGCTTACAATGAGCAGTTCTTC.

In this sample, this clonotype turned up many times. The chain recombines TRBV7-9 with TRBJ2-5; weak D call: TRBD1 (7 bases). The CDR3 consists of 14 residues. Trimming took off 5 bases at V and 4 bases at J, with 14 bases between the two ends. Per germline, CDR1 SEHNR and CDR2 FQNEAQ (reference sequence). As DNA, the CDR3 is TGTGCCAGCAGCCACCGACAGGGACTAGAGACCCAGTACTTC. This codes for CASSHRQGLETQYF.

Note on this clonotype: A read error may be the cause here, since a much bigger clone is one base away. The chain carries TRBV5-6 and TRBJ1-5; D not resolved. Trimming stripped 4 bases from V and 5 bases from J, with 16 bases between. CDR1 and CDR2 from the germline V gene are SGHDT and YYEEEE. This CDR3 is built from 15 residues. In DNA form, the CDR3 reads TGTGCCAGCAGCCGTCGACACACGGTTGATCAGCCCCAGCATTTT. It yields the protein CASSRRHTVDQPQHF.

This sequence joins TRBV5-1 and TRBJ1-1; D perhaps matches TRBD1 (6 bases). Germline-derived CDR1 and CDR2 are SGHRS and YFSETQ. There are 13 residues in the CDR3. With 4 bases removed from V and 6 bases from J, the gap between germline ends came to 13 bases. As DNA, the CDR3 is TGCGCCAGCAGCCCCACAGGGCAAGCTGAAGCTTTCTTT. Amino acid sequence: CASSPTGQAEAFF.

The sample holds a few counts of this clonotype. CDR3 in amino acids: CRGINEQFF. CDR3 sequence (DNA): TGCAGGGGGATCAATGAGCAGTTCTTC. This chain connects TRBV20-1 to TRBJ2-1; D uncertain. CDR1 and CDR2 (germline): DFQATT, SNEGSKA (reference sequence). The CDR3 spans 9 residues.

The table lists this clonotype with a few counts. The chain joins TRBV6-2 or TRBV6-3 to TRBJ2-5; TRBD1 is a possible D gene (5 bases). V was pared by 2 bases and J by 2 bases, with 9 bases between. Germline CDR1 and CDR2: MNHEY and SVGEGT. This CDR3 spans 14 amino acids. The CDR3 nucleotides read TGTGCCAGCAGTTACCCACCAGGGCAAGAGACCCAGTACTTC. Translating it yields CASSYPPGQETQYF.

The chain recombines TRBV24-1 with TRBJ2-5; 10 bases fit TRBD1. Germline trimming cut 7 bases from V and 3 bases from J; bases unmatched to any gene: 4. The CDR3 length is 14 residues. The germline V gene has CDR1 KGHDR and CDR2 SFDVKD. Here the CDR3 DNA reads TGTGCCACCAGAGGACAGGGGGATGAAGAGACCCAGTACTTC. It translates to CATRGQGDEETQYF.

In this sample, this clonotype turned up many times. The rearrangement joins TRBV20-1 to TRBJ1-1; possible D gene TRBD1, 6 bases. Per the germline V gene, CDR1 is DFQATT and CDR2 is SNEGSKA (reference sequence). The CDR3 has 12 residues. Trimming removed 8 bases from V and 3 bases from J, with 13 bases in between. The CDR3 DNA reads TGCAGTTCAGGGGAGGGGGACACTGAAGCTTTCTTT. This encodes CSSGEGDTEAFF.

The chain links TRBV27 to TRBJ2-7, with 13 bases fitting TRBD2. The J segment lost 3 bases and the V segment lost 5 bases, leaving 1 base of the junction unmatched. In germline, CDR1 is MNHEY, CDR2 SMNVEV (reference sequence). The CDR3 sequence is 14 residues long. The CDR3 loop is CASSRTSGSYEQYV. The CDR3 region has the DNA TGTGCCAGCAGTAGGACTAGCGGGAGCTACGAGCAGTACGTC.

In its sample, this clonotype was seen a few times. The chain is built from TRBV20-1 and TRBJ2-3; TRBD2 matches 9 bases. Looked up from germline, CDR1 is DFQATT and CDR2 is SNEGSKA (reference sequence). This CDR3 comprises 16 residues. After removal of 3 bases from V and 1 base from J, the junction contained 8 bases not matched to a gene. CDR3 coding DNA: TGCAGTGCTAGGCCCTACGGGACTAGCCGCACAGATACGCAGTATTTT. Translating gives CSARPYGTSRTDTQYF.

At least ten counts were recorded for this clonotype. The V gene is TRBV3-1, the J gene TRBJ2-5; 13 nucleotides line up with TRBD2. The CDR3 spans 17 residues. J gave up 5 bases and V 3 bases, and 9 bases lay outside the gene matches. Germline lookup yields CDR1 LGHDT and CDR2 YNNKEL (reference sequence). Here the CDR3 reads CASSHPGLAGESETQYF. The CDR3, as DNA: TGTGCCAGCAGCCACCCTGGACTAGCGGGAGAGTCTGAGACCCAGTACTTC.

This clonotype showed up many times. V gene TRBV11-2 combines with J gene TRBJ2-3; TRBD1 might be the D (5 bases). Per germline, CDR1 SGHAT and CDR2 FQNNGV. The CDR3 spans 13 residues. V was clipped by 1 base and J by 4 bases, with 6 bases between them. CDR3 sequence reads: CASSLGTPDTQYF. CDR3 bases: TGTGCCAGCAGCTTAGGGACACCAGATACGCAGTATTTT.

This clonotype was detected ten times or more. As DNA, the CDR3 is TGTGCCAGCAGCTTGACAGGGACCAAAGAGACCCAGTACTTC. Its translation is CASSLTGTKETQYF. The chain links TRBV7-8 to TRBJ2-5, with 7 bases fitting TRBD1. The CDR3 covers 14 residues. After removal of 3 bases from V and 3 bases from J, the junction contained 4 bases not matched to a gene. Germline CDR1 is SGHVS and CDR2 is FQNEAQ.

This clonotype came up many times. The chain is built from TRBV13 and TRBJ1-1; 7 bases fit TRBD1. V gave up 4 bases and J gave up 5 bases; unmatched junction bases: 13. The CDR3 sequence is 16 residues long. Germline-derived CDR1 and CDR2 are PRHDT and FYEKMQ (reference sequence). CDR3 residues: CASSSRDSVSVTEAFF. CDR3 coding DNA: TGTGCCAGCAGCTCCCGGGACAGCGTTTCTGTTACTGAAGCTTTCTTT. Looking up the rest from reference TRBV13 and TRBJ1-1 gives the full variable domain: AAGVIQSPRHLIKEKRETATLKCYPIPRHDTVYWYQQGPGQDPQFLISFYEKMQSDKGSIPDRFSAQQFSDYHSELNMSSLELGDSALYFCASSSRDSVSVTEAFFGQGTRLTVV.

The chain joins TRBV2 to TRBJ1-1; 7 bases line up with TRBD1. Unmatched junction bases numbered 3, after V lost 4 bases and J lost 4 bases. CDR1 is SNHLY and CDR2 is FYNNEI in the germline V gene. The CDR3 covers 13 residues. The CDR3 loop is CASSAGGSTEAFF. The CDR3 region has the DNA TGTGCCAGCAGTGCAGGGGGAAGCACTGAAGCTTTCTTT.